These 26 T cell receptor beta chains originate from one sample sequenced in a study of Ad26.COV2.S vaccination and SARS-CoV-2 variants. Here immunoSEQ multiplex PCR was the method, and the copy in TCRdb shows in-frame clones only, minus some. Among about 330,000 clones listed, under 90% were seen once. Treatment meaning: over 15 received Ad26.COV2.S at low or high dose, single or two shots; about 5 received placebo; per-sample allocation not given. Day 63 after the first injection of vaccine or placebo was the sampling time. Sequenced here: peripheral blood, sampled in a trial of Ad26.COV2.S vaccine versus placebo. These receptors all come from a person aged 18-65 years who received the Ad26.COV2.S COVID-19 vaccine or a placebo.

This chain connects TRBV4-2 to TRBJ1-4; D is uncertain. Germline-derived CDR1 and CDR2 are LGHNA and YNFKEQ. CDR3 length: 18 amino acids. The V gene lost 4 bases and the J gene lost 8 bases, with 26 bases spanning the gap. CDR3 amino acids: CASSPQKGQGRPNEKLFF. DNA for the CDR3: TGTGCCAGCAGCCCACAGAAAGGGCAAGGACGTCCGAACGAAAAACTGTTTTTT.

The chain combines TRBV2 with TRBJ2-5; no clear D gene. Trimming left V 6 bases short and J 1 base short, with 12 bases between. CDR1 and CDR2 from the germline V gene are SNHLY and FYNNEI. The CDR3 runs 14 residues. The CDR3 region has the DNA TGTGCCAGCAGGTCCCTTTTAGTCCAAGAGACCCAGTACTTC. Amino acids: CASRSLLVQETQYF.

Only one count was recorded for this clone. This sequence joins TRBV5-6 and TRBJ1-1; D is ambiguous. V was cut by 1 base and J by 5 bases, with 15 bases left in between. The CDR3 runs to 15 residues. CDR1 is SGHDT, CDR2 YYEEEE, per germline. CDR3 DNA sequence: TGTGCCAGCAGCTTGAGGCTGAAATTGGGAACTGAAGCTTTCTTT. It translates to CASSLRLKLGTEAFF.

This clone was detected only once. CDR3 nucleotide sequence: TGTGCCAGCAGCAAAATTATCCTAGTACCCTTCCCTGGAAACACCATATATTTT. Amino acids: CASSKIILVPFPGNTIYF. This sequence joins TRBV7-8 and TRBJ1-3; no clear D gene. CDR3 size: 18 residues. CDR1 SGHVS and CDR2 FQNEAQ come from the germline V gene. Trimming cost V 5 bases and J 2 bases, with 22 bases left between them.

V is TRBV19 and J is TRBJ2-7, with D perhaps being TRBD1 or TRBD2 (5 bases each). Germline V gene lookup returns CDR1 LNHDA and CDR2 SQIVND (reference sequence). CDR3 size: 14 residues. Trimming removed 5 bases at V and 2 bases at J, with 13 bases between. CDR3 nucleotides: TGTGCCAGTAGTTTATCCGGGGCCCCCTACGAGCAGTACTTC. Translating it yields CASSLSGAPYEQYF.

The chain links TRBV27 to TRBJ1-4; D ambiguous. The CDR3 length is 13 residues. V was clipped by 4 bases and J by 4 bases, with 7 bases between them. Germline CDR1 and CDR2: MNHEY and SMNVEV (reference sequence). CDR3: CASSSGINEKLFF. The DNA for the CDR3 is TGTGCCAGCAGTTCCGGCATTAATGAAAAACTGTTTTTT.

The chain links TRBV7-2 to TRBJ2-6, with 9 nucleotides matching TRBD2. V lost 5 bases to trimming and J lost 12 bases; unmatched junction nucleotides: 14. Germline V gene lookup returns CDR1 SGHTA and CDR2 FQGNSA. The CDR3 extends over 16 amino acids. In nucleotides, the CDR3 is TGTGCCAGCAGCATCACTAGCGGGCCCTTTTCATCCGTCCTGACTTTC. Its protein is CASSITSGPFSSVLTF.

The chain is built from TRBV2 and TRBJ1-5; TRBD1 aligns across 7 bases. Germline V lookup: CDR1 SNHLY, CDR2 FYNNEI. The CDR3 totals 18 residues. The junction had 15 bases not matched to a gene; V was cut back by 7 bases and J by 0 bases. Here the CDR3 reads CASKEGPGTDYSNQPQHF. CDR3 bases: TGTGCCAGCAAGGAGGGCCCCGGGACAGACTATAGCAATCAGCCCCAGCATTTT.

In its sample, this clone was seen once. CDR3 region: CASSRGQFNTEAFF. CDR3 DNA sequence: TGTGCCAGCAGCCGGGGGCAATTTAACACTGAAGCTTTCTTT. The rearrangement uses TRBV28 and TRBJ1-1; D possibly corresponds to TRBD1 (6 bases). V lost 6 bases and J 2 bases, leaving 13 bases between the germline ends. The germline V gene encodes CDR1 MDHEN and CDR2 SYDVKM. This CDR3 is 14 amino acids long.

The chain links TRBV7-2 to TRBJ1-5; D might be TRBD1 (5 bases). Trimming stripped 2 bases from V and 5 bases from J, with 10 bases between. The CDR3 length is 14 residues. Germline V gene sequence: CDR1 SGHTA, CDR2 FQGNSA. CDR3 sequence: CASSLSGAHQPQHF. The DNA of the CDR3 is TGTGCCAGCAGCTTATCCGGGGCCCATCAGCCCCAGCATTTT.

CDR3 DNA sequence: TGTGCCAGCTCACCGAAGGCAATCACCTACGAGCAGTACGTC. This codes for CASSPKAITYEQYV. J is TRBJ2-7 and V is TRBV18; the D is unclear. Trimming left V 3 bases short and J 2 bases short, with 11 bases between. The CDR3 sequence is 14 residues long. Germline CDR1 reads KGHSH; CDR2 reads LQKENI.

The chain has TRBV7-9 and TRBJ1-2; D is ambiguous. Trimming cost V 11 bases and J 5 bases, with 24 bases left between them. The CDR3 is made up of 15 amino acids. Germline V gene sequence: CDR1 SEHNR, CDR2 FQNEAQ (reference sequence). The CDR3 region has the DNA TGTGCCCTACTTGATAAATCGAAGGCTTCGTATGGCTACACCTTC. It translates to CALLDKSKASYGYTF.

V gene TRBV23-1 combines with J gene TRBJ1-2; D is uncertain. TRBV23-1 is an open reading frame whose function is uncertain. This CDR3 has 12 amino acids. Trimming took off 7 bases at V and 0 bases at J, with 6 bases between the two ends. CDR3 sequence: CASTNPNYGYTF. CDR3 DNA: TGCGCCAGCACCAATCCTAACTATGGCTACACCTTC.

The J gene is TRBJ1-1, the V gene TRBV6-6, with D possibly being TRBD1 (5 bases). V gave up 0 bases and J gave up 4 bases, with 12 bases separating them. This CDR3 region has 15 residues. The germline V gene has CDR1 MNHNY and CDR2 SVGAGI (reference sequence). This chain's CDR3 is CASSYSAGTGTEAFF. The DNA of the CDR3 is TGTGCCAGCAGTTACTCTGCAGGGACGGGCACTGAAGCTTTCTTT.

This chain uses TRBV15 with TRBJ2-1, with 10 nucleotides matching TRBD1. The length of the CDR3 is 15 residues. Germline assignment: CDR1 LNHNV and CDR2 YYDKDF (reference sequence). V dropped 1 base and J dropped 9; count of bases not matched to a gene: 6. This CDR3 is CATSRGGTGVGEQFF. The DNA of the CDR3 is TGTGCCACCAGCAGAGGAGGGACAGGGGTCGGTGAGCAGTTCTTC.

V and J are TRBV28 and TRBJ1-1; D is unresolved. The CDR3 runs 16 residues. Germline-derived CDR1 and CDR2 are MDHEN and SYDVKM. V lost 8 bases, J lost 0 bases, and 19 bases lay in between. CDR3 sequence reads: CASVPYSLTLNTEAFF. The DNA for the CDR3 is TGTGCCAGCGTACCCTACAGTTTGACCTTGAACACTGAAGCTTTCTTT.

The genes are TRBV5-1 and TRBJ1-2, with TRBD1 matching over 11 bases. In germline, CDR1 is SGHRS, CDR2 YFSETQ. The CDR3 loop spans 15 amino acids. V lost 2 bases, J lost 5 bases, and 5 bases stayed unmatched. CDR3: CASSFGQGADYGYTF. CDR3 DNA: TGCGCCAGCAGCTTTGGACAGGGGGCGGATTATGGCTACACCTTC.

This clone was detected only once. The chain carries TRBV7-2 and TRBJ1-1, with 8 nucleotides matching TRBD1. The V and J ends lost 5 bases and 7 bases, in that order; junction bases with no gene match: 9. The germline V gene has CDR1 SGHTA and CDR2 FQGNSA. The CDR3 is 14 residues long. CDR3 residues: CASSVIRDRNEAFF. CDR3 in DNA: TGTGCCAGCAGCGTAATCCGGGACAGGAATGAAGCTTTCTTT.

V and J are TRBV10-3 and TRBJ1-4; no clear D. CDR1 ENHRY and CDR2 SYGVKD come from the germline V gene. V gave up 2 bases and J gave up 0 bases, with 7 bases separating them. The CDR3 consists of 15 residues. The DNA of the CDR3 is TGTGCCATCAGTGAGCGGTCAGCAACTAATGAAAAACTGTTTTTT. This encodes CAISERSATNEKLFF.

The chain uses TRBV19 and TRBJ1-5, with D perhaps TRBD1 (6 bases). Germline V gene sequence: CDR1 LNHDA, CDR2 SQIVND (reference sequence). V lost 7 bases and J 6 bases, leaving 19 bases between the germline ends. This CDR3 has 15 amino acids. In DNA, the CDR3 is TGTGCCAGTATGAGGGGAGGGGGAGGTATTCAGCCCCAGCATTTT. This encodes CASMRGGGGIQPQHF.

J is TRBJ1-1 and V is TRBV25-1, with unresolved D. The germline gives CDR1 MGHDK, CDR2 SYGVNS. The CDR3 length is 14 residues. With 5 bases removed from V and 6 bases from J, the gap between germline ends came to 16 bases. The CDR3 sequence: CASSQSFFQAEAFF. DNA for the CDR3: TGTGCCAGCAGTCAGTCCTTTTTTCAGGCTGAAGCTTTCTTT.

The gene calls are TRBV7-2 and TRBJ1-5; weak D call: TRBD1 (6 bases). The V and J ends lost 4 bases and 7 bases respectively, with 17 bases between them. Looked up from germline, CDR1 is SGHTA and CDR2 is FQGNSA. CDR3 size: 15 residues. The CDR3 nucleotides read TGTGCCAGCAGCTCCGGGACACTCGAGGGGCAGCCCCAGCATTTT. Protein sequence: CASSSGTLEGQPQHF.

This clone was seen a single time. The J gene is TRBJ1-2, the V gene TRBV19; no reliable D call. Germline lookup yields CDR1 LNHDA and CDR2 SQIVND (reference sequence). V lost 6 bases and J lost 2, with 22 bases in between. The CDR3 contains 17 residues. CDR3 protein: CASSDSRGRQWNYGYTF. CDR3 DNA: TGTGCCAGTAGCGACTCCCGTGGTCGGCAGTGGAACTATGGCTACACCTTC. The variable domain in full, with the rest retrieved from reference TRBV19 and TRBJ1-2, is DGGITQSPKYLFRKEGQNVTLSCEQNLNHDAMYWYRQDPGQGLRLIYYSQIVNDFQKGDIAEGYSVSREKKESFPLTVTSAQKNPTAFYLCASSDSRGRQWNYGYTFGSGTRLTVV.

CDR3: CAWAGTGIYQPQHF. CDR3 nucleotide sequence: TGTGCCTGGGCTGGGACAGGGATCTATCAGCCCCAGCATTTT. This chain uses TRBV30 with TRBJ1-5; 9 nucleotides agree with TRBD1. Trimming cost V 5 bases and J 5 bases; bases outside gene matches: 7. Per the germline V gene, CDR1 is GTSNPN and CDR2 is SVGIG (reference sequence). The CDR3 spans 14 residues. Based on the CDR3 plus reference TRBV30 and TRBJ1-5, the full variable domain is SQTIHQWPATLVQPVGSPLSLECTVEGTSNPNLYWYRQAAGRGLQLLFYSVGIGQISSEVPQNLSASRPQDRQFILSSKKLLLSDSGFYLCAWAGTGIYQPQHFGDGTRLSIL.

The chain uses TRBV11-2 and TRBJ2-3, with TRBD2 identical over 7 bases. The CDR3 sequence is 17 residues long. V was pared by 4 bases and J by 0 bases, with 10 bases of the junction left unmatched. CDR1 is SGHAT, CDR2 FQNNGV, per germline. The chain's CDR3 is CASSSESGATSTDTQYF. The CDR3 region has the DNA TGTGCCAGCAGCTCTGAGAGCGGGGCTACTAGCACAGATACGCAGTATTTT.

V usage is TRBV5-4 and J usage is TRBJ1-1, with unresolved D. Trimming took off 1 base at V and 6 bases at J, with 13 bases between the two ends. There are 14 residues in the CDR3. CDR1 and CDR2 (germline): SGHNT, YYREEE (reference sequence). CDR3 sequence reads: CASSLKGSYSEAFF. CDR3 in DNA: TGTGCCAGCAGCTTGAAGGGCTCCTACTCTGAAGCTTTCTTT.